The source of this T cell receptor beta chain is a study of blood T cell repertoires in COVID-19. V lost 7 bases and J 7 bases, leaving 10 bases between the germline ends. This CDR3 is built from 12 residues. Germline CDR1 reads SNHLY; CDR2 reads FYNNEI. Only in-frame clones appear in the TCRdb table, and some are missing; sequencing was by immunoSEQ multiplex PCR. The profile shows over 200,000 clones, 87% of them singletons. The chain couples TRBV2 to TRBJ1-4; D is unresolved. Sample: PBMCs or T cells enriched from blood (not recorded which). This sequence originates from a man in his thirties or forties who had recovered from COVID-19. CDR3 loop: CASKPTREKLFF. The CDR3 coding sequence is TGTGCCAGCAAACCGACACGTGAAAAACTGTTTTTT.